Reported below is one TCR beta chain. V lost 1 base and J lost 4, with 10 bases in between. Germline CDR1 MNHNS, CDR2 SASEGT. The CDR3 is made up of 14 amino acids. Assay: immunoSEQ multiplex PCR; the TCRdb copy retains only in-frame clones and omits some. The repertoire holds 350,000 to 400,000 clones, with just over 90% as singletons. Participants were aged roughly 18 to 90 years, lived in 25 or so US areas, and enrolled virtually. This specimen belongs to a study of blood T cell repertoires in COVID-19. About the study: The cDNA or gDNA used as material had been derived from T cells, B-cell-depleted T cells, or PBMCs.

The specimen sequenced was PBMCs or T cells enriched from blood (not recorded which). This receptor was identified in a woman aged 40-49 years who had been exposed to COVID-19. The chain carries TRBV6-1 and TRBJ1-2; weak D call: TRBD1 (5 bases). The CDR3 here is CASSEVGGGYGYTF. CDR3 bases: TGTGCCAGCAGTGAAGTTGGCGGGGGCTATGGCTACACCTTC.